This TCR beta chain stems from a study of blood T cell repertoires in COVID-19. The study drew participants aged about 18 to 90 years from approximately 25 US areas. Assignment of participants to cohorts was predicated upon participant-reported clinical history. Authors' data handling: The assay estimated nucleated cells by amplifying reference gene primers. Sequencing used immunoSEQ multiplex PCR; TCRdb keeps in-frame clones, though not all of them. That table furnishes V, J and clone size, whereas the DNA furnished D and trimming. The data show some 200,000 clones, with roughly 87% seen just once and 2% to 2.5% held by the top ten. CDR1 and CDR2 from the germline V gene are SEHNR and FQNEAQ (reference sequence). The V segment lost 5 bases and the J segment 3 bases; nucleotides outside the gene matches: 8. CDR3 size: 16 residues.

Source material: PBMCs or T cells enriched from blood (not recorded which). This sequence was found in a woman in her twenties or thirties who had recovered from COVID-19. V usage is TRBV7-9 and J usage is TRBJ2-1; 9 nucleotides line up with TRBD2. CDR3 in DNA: TGTGCCAGCAGCCCTCCGACTAGCGGCAGCTACAATGAGCAGTTCTTC. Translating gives CASSPPTSGSYNEQFF.